A single sample gave rise to the 25 T cell receptor beta chains below, sequenced in a study of blood T cell repertoires in COVID-19. Data came from immunoSEQ multiplex PCR; TCRdb stores just in-frame clones and leaves some out. Here the sample spans roughly 100,000 clones, approximately 86% being singletons. Material: peripheral blood. The receptors derive from a woman aged 80 or older with acute or convalescent COVID-19.

CDR3 nucleotide sequence: TGTGCCACCAGTGACCACGACAGGGGAGACAATGAGCAGTTCTTC. Translating it yields CATSDHDRGDNEQFF. V gene TRBV24-1 combines with J gene TRBJ2-1; 8 positions match TRBD1. Trimming took 4 bases from V and 5 from J; bases not matched to a gene: 6. Germline V gene data show CDR1 as KGHDR and CDR2 as SFDVKD. The CDR3 totals 15 residues.

The CDR3 protein is CASSEAPRQGIQPQHF. Written as DNA, the CDR3 is TGTGCCAGCAGTGAAGCGCCGAGACAGGGAATCCAGCCCCAGCATTTT. The chain is built from TRBV6-1 and TRBJ1-5, with 7 bases that match TRBD1. Germline CDR1 is MNHNS and CDR2 is SASEGT. The CDR3 runs to 16 residues. V lost 0 bases and J lost 7; bases outside the gene matches: 9.

This clone was detected once. The chain uses TRBV7-9 and TRBJ2-7; weak D call: TRBD1 (6 bases). The CDR3 is 12 amino acids. Germline loops: CDR1 SEHNR, CDR2 FQNEAQ (reference sequence). V lost 5 bases and J 6 bases, leaving 11 bases between the germline ends. Here the CDR3 reads CASSITGFEQYF. The CDR3 DNA follows: TGTGCCAGCAGCATTACAGGGTTCGAGCAGTACTTC.

This clone appeared a few times. The chain combines TRBV12-3 or TRBV12-4 with TRBJ1-1, with D maybe TRBD1 (5 bases). With 3 bases removed from V and 8 bases from J, the gap between germline ends came to 10 bases. This CDR3 comprises 12 residues. The CDR3 here is CASSFWGREAFF. The CDR3 DNA follows: TGTGCCAGCAGTTTTTGGGGGAGGGAAGCTTTCTTT.

The rearrangement links TRBV9 to TRBJ1-2, with 9 positions matching TRBD1. The length of the CDR3 is 14 residues. J was trimmed by 5 bases and V by 2 bases; bases with no gene match: 4. Germline lookup yields CDR1 SGDLS and CDR2 YYNGEE. The CDR3 bases are TGTGCCAGCAGCGTTTCCGGGACAGGGTATGGCTACACCTTC. This gives the protein CASSVSGTGYGYTF. Full variable domain (outside the CDR3, taken from reference TRBV9 and TRBJ1-2): DSGVTQTPKHLITATGQRVTLRCSPRSGDLSVYWYQQSLDQGLQFLIQYYNGEERAKGNILERFSAQQFPDLHSELNLSSLELGDSALYFCASSVSGTGYGYTFGSGTRLTVV.

The chain is built from TRBV3-1 (or the pseudogene TRBV3-2) and TRBJ2-5; 10 bases fit TRBD1. From germline, CDR1 is LGHDT and CDR2 YNNKEL (reference sequence). This CDR3 contains 12 residues. Germline trimming cut 1 base from V and 12 bases from J; bases unmatched to any gene: 2. Here the CDR3 DNA reads TGTGCCAGCAGCCAAGGGGACAGGGGCGAGTACTTC. Protein sequence: CASSQGDRGEYF.

The chain has TRBV9 and TRBJ1-1, with D perhaps TRBD1 (5 bases). This CDR3 contains 14 residues. V shed 2 bases and J shed 0 bases, with 8 bases lying between them. The germline CDR1 and CDR2 sequences are SGDLS and YYNGEE. The CDR3 region has the DNA TGTGCCAGCAGCGTTGGGGGGATGAACACTGAAGCTTTCTTT. Translated, it gives CASSVGGMNTEAFF.

V is TRBV3-1 (or the pseudogene TRBV3-2) and J is TRBJ1-2; maybe TRBD1 (6 bases). Trimming took 4 bases from V and 2 from J, leaving 11 bases between them. Germline values: CDR1 LGHDT, CDR2 YNNKEL (reference sequence). The CDR3 is 14 amino acids. CDR3 in amino acids: CASSPHQGNYGYTF. DNA for the CDR3: TGTGCCAGCAGCCCCCACCAGGGGAACTATGGCTACACCTTC.

The J gene is TRBJ2-7, the V gene TRBV27; TRBD1 agrees at 8 bases. Germline V gene data show CDR1 as MNHEY and CDR2 as SMNVEV (reference sequence). J lost 3 bases, V lost 6 bases, and 7 bases had no gene match. CDR3 size: 14 residues. In nucleotides, the CDR3 is TGTGCCAGCAGACGACAGGGGTCCTTCTACGAGCAGTACTTC. It yields the protein CASRRQGSFYEQYF.

A note on this clone: Other DNA sequences in this specimen translate into the identical CDR3. This rearrangement joins TRBV5-1 to TRBJ1-5; 7 bases are a match to TRBD1. This CDR3 comprises 15 residues. The junction had 1 base not matched to a gene; V was cut back by 0 bases and J by 1 base. From germline, CDR1 is SGHRS and CDR2 YFSETQ. CDR3 sequence (DNA): TGCGCCAGCAGCTTGGAGGGGGCAAGCAATCAGCCCCAGCATTTT. Its protein product is CASSLEGASNQPQHF.

The chain uses TRBV21-1 and TRBJ2-5; TRBD2, the table's D call, was not compared with the DNA. TRBV21-1 is a listed pseudogene. The CDR3 totals 12 residues. CDR3 amino acids: CASSKCRETQYF. In nucleotides, the CDR3 is TGTGCCAGCAGCAAATGCCGGGAGACCCAGTACTTC.

This clone was counted a single time. V gene TRBV5-8 combines with J gene TRBJ1-1, with unresolved D. CDR1 is SGHTS and CDR2 is YDEGEE in the germline V gene. Trimming cost V 1 base and J 0 bases, with 10 bases left between them. The CDR3 has 15 residues. The CDR3 region is CASSLFRYMNTEAFF. DNA for the CDR3: TGTGCCAGCAGCTTGTTCCGATACATGAACACTGAAGCTTTCTTT.

This clone was observed a handful of times. V gene TRBV5-1 combines with J gene TRBJ1-1; tentative D call: TRBD1 (6 bases). Germline CDR1 is SGHRS and CDR2 is YFSETQ. V lost 0 bases and J 1 base, leaving 10 bases between the germline ends. This CDR3 is 15 amino acids long. The CDR3 bases are TGCGCCAGCAGCTTGGATGGGGGCCCGAACACTGAAGCTTTCTTT. It is translated as CASSLDGGPNTEAFF.

V usage is TRBV4-2 and J usage is TRBJ2-2; 8 bases map to TRBD1. This CDR3 has 18 amino acids. V was pared by 1 base and J by 5 bases, with 12 bases of the junction left unmatched. Germline lookup yields CDR1 LGHNA and CDR2 YNFKEQ. The CDR3 bases are TGTGCCAGCAGCCAAGCGAAATCGACAGGGGCCATAACCGGGGAGCTGTTTTTT. It yields the protein CASSQAKSTGAITGELFF.

The chain combines TRBV5-6 with TRBJ1-3; D is undetermined. This CDR3 is built from 15 residues. Germline V gives CDR1 SGHDT, CDR2 YYEEEE. V was shortened by 2 bases and J by 0 bases, with 9 bases between the two germline ends. The CDR3 coding sequence is TGTGCCAGCAGCTTTCCAGGATCCTCTGGAAACACCATATATTTT. This translates into CASSFPGSSGNTIYF.

This clone occurred a few times. J is TRBJ1-2 and V is TRBV7-9; D ambiguous. CDR3 size: 17 residues. The germline CDR1 and CDR2 sequences are SEHNR and FQNEAQ (reference sequence). V was pared by 1 base and J by 3 bases, with 18 bases between. In nucleotides, the CDR3 is TGTGCCAGCAGCTTAGGGCCCCTAACTAATCAAGACTATGGCTACACCTTC. Translating gives CASSLGPLTNQDYGYTF.

The J gene is TRBJ1-5, the V gene TRBV11-2, with 7 bases lining up with TRBD1. This CDR3 has 14 amino acids. V was pared by 0 bases and J by 7 bases, with 3 bases of the junction left unmatched. The germline gives CDR1 SGHAT, CDR2 FQNNGV. The CDR3 DNA reads TGTGCCAGCAGCTTAGAAGGGGGCCGGCAGCCCCAGCATTTT. Translating it yields CASSLEGGRQPQHF.

This chain uses TRBV14 with TRBJ2-7; tentatively, D is TRBD1 (6 bases). Germline CDR1 reads SGHDN; CDR2 reads FVKESK. V lost 3 bases and J lost 0, with 15 bases in between. The CDR3 is 16 residues long. In DNA form, the CDR3 reads TGTGCCAGCAGCCAGACAGGACTCCTTGGCTCCTACGAGCAGTACTTC. It yields the protein CASSQTGLLGSYEQYF.

The chain joins TRBV18 to TRBJ2-3, with a weak D call TRBD1 (5 bases). Germline values: CDR1 KGHSH, CDR2 LQKENI. CDR3 length: 15 amino acids. V lost 3 bases, J lost 1 base, and 11 bases lay in between. The CDR3 loop reads CASSPTQGGTDTQYF. In nucleotides, the CDR3 is TGTGCCAGCTCACCCACCCAGGGTGGCACAGATACGCAGTATTTT.

J is TRBJ2-3 and V is TRBV12-3 or TRBV12-4; D remains ambiguous. V lost 5 bases and J 2 bases, leaving 5 bases between the germline ends. The CDR3 spans 12 residues. CDR3: CASSPYTDTQYF. DNA of the CDR3: TGTGCCAGCAGTCCTTACACAGATACGCAGTATTTT.

This chain links TRBV27 with TRBJ2-3; 9 bases align to TRBD2. The CDR3 extends over 13 amino acids. V shed 9 bases, J shed 3 bases, and the junction held 4 bases outside the gene matches. The V gene's germline CDR1 is MNHEY and CDR2 SMNVEV (reference sequence). This CDR3 is CASPGLATDTQYF. DNA of the CDR3: TGTGCCAGTCCGGGACTAGCAACAGATACGCAGTATTTT.

The genes are TRBV19 and TRBJ1-1; D gene uncertain. The CDR3 is made up of 12 amino acids. The V end was cut by 9 bases, the J end by 1 base, with 9 bases between. Germline V lookup: CDR1 LNHDA, CDR2 SQIVND (reference sequence). The CDR3 spells CASRYGNTEAFF. Written as DNA, the CDR3 is TGTGCCAGCAGGTACGGGAACACTGAAGCTTTCTTT.

The chain combines TRBV19 with TRBJ2-7; the match to TRBD1 covers 7 bases. Germline V gene lookup returns CDR1 LNHDA and CDR2 SQIVND (reference sequence). Trimming cost V 8 bases and J 3 bases; bases outside gene matches: 7. The CDR3 is made up of 13 amino acids. Here the CDR3 reads CASSVTGDYEQYF. The DNA for the CDR3 is TGTGCCAGTTCGGTAACAGGGGACTACGAGCAGTACTTC.

V usage is TRBV6-6 and J usage is TRBJ2-3, with TRBD1 matching 8 bases. The germline CDR1 and CDR2 sequences are MNHNY and SVGAGI (reference sequence). This CDR3 comprises 14 residues. V lost 6 bases, J lost 3 bases, and 5 bases stayed unmatched. The CDR3 sequence is CASRLTGATDTQYF. CDR3 DNA sequence: TGTGCCAGCAGATTGACAGGGGCGACAGATACGCAGTATTTT.

The CDR3 nucleotides are TGTGCCACCCAGCGGGGGTTGTCCACAGATACGCAGTATTTT. This codes for CATQRGLSTDTQYF. This rearrangement joins TRBV2 to TRBJ2-3; 8 bases match TRBD2. There are 14 residues in the CDR3. Germline lookup yields CDR1 SNHLY and CDR2 FYNNEI. After removal of 10 bases from V and 2 bases from J, the junction contained 8 bases not matched to a gene. The whole variable domain, remainder taken from reference TRBV2 and TRBJ2-3, is EPEVTQTPSHQVTQMGQEVILRCVPISNHLYFYWYRQILGQKVEFLVSFYNNEISEKSEIFDDQFSVERPDGSNFTLKIRSTKLEDSAMYFCATQRGLSTDTQYFGPGTRLTVL.